The clone carrying this TCR beta chain was seen repeatedly, ten times or more. No antigen is known for it. The germline gives CDR1 SGHDT, CDR2 YYEEEE. The CDR3 has 13 amino acids. V lost 4 bases, J lost 4 bases, and 4 bases stayed unmatched. The data derive from a study of T cells in Graves' hyperthyroidism and ophthalmopathy. Study-level results: Ophthalmopathy, which appeared later, was predicted by the model a median 6.5 months before onset. By a 13 V-J model, ophthalmopathy was set apart from stable hyperthyroidism.

The CDR3 regions of TCR beta were amplified from RNA transcripts. First-round RT-PCR targeting the TCR CDR3 was performed with the HTBI primer set. One entry per CDR3 protein results from TCRdb running MiXCR on the multiplex PCR reads. Of around 700,000 distinct CDR3 sequences listed, approximately 40% are singletons. The source of the PBMCs was approximately 10 ml of fresh peripheral blood. This clonotype was obtained from a woman aged 40 to 55 with Graves' hyperthyroidism. The chain recombines TRBV5-6 with TRBJ1-2, with 7 positions matching TRBD1. Material: blood. The CDR3 region is CASSAGTVYGYTF. DNA of the CDR3: TGTGCCAGCAGCGCCGGGACAGTCTATGGCTACACCTTC.